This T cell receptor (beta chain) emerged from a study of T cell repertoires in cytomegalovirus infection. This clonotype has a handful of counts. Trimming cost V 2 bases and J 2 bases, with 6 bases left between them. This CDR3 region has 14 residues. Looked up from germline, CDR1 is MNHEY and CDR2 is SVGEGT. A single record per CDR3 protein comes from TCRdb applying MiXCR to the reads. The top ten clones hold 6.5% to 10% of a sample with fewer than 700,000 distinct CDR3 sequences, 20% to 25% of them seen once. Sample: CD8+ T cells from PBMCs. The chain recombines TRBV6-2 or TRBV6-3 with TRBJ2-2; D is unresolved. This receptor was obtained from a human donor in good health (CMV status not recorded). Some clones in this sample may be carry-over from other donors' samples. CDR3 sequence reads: CASSYVSNTGELFF. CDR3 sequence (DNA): TGTGCCAGCAGTTACGTCAGTAACACCGGGGAGCTGTTTTTT.